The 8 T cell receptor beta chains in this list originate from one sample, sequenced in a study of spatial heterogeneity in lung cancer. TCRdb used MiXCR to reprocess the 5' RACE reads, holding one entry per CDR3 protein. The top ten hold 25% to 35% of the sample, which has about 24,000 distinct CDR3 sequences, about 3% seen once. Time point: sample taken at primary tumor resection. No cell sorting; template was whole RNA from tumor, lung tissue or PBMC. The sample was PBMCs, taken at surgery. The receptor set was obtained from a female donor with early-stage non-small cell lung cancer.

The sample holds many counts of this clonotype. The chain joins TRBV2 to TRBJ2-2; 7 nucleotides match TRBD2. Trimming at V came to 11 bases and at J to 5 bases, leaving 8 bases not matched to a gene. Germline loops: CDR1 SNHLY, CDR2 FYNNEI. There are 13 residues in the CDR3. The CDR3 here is CASGGGGTGELFF. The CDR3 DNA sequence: TGTGCCTCAGGCGGGGGTGGAACCGGGGAGCTGTTTTTT.

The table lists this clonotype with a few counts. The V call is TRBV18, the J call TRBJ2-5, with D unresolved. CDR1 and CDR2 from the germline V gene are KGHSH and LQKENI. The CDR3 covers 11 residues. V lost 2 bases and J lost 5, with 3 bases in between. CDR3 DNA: TGTGCCAGCTCACCAGACGAGACCCAGTACTTC. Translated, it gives CASSPDETQYF.

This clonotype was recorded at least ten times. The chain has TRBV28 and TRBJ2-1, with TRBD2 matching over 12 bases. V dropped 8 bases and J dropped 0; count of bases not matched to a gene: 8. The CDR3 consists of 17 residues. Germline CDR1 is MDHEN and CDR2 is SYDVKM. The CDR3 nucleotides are TGTGCCAGCGGAATCTGGACTAGCGGGATCTCCTACAATGAGCAGTTCTTC. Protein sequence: CASGIWTSGISYNEQFF. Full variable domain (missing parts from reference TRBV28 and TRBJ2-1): DVKVTQSSRYLVKRTGEKVFLECVQDMDHENMFWYRQDPGLGLRLIYFSYDVKMKEKGDIPEGYSVSREKKERFSLILESASTNQTSMYLCASGIWTSGISYNEQFFGPGTRLTVL.

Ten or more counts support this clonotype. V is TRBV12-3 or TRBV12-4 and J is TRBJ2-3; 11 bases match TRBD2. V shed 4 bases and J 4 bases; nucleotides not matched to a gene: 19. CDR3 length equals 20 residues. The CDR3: CASSSLTGQVAGGPPDTQYF. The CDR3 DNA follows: TGTGCCAGCAGTTCGCTGACAGGGCAAGTAGCGGGAGGGCCTCCAGATACGCAGTATTTT.

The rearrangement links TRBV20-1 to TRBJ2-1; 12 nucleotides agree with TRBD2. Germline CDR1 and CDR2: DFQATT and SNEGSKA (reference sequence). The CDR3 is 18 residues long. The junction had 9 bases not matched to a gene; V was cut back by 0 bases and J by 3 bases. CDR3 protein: CSARDLRLAGAGYNEQFF. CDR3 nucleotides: TGCAGTGCTAGAGATTTGCGACTAGCGGGAGCCGGCTACAATGAGCAGTTCTTC.

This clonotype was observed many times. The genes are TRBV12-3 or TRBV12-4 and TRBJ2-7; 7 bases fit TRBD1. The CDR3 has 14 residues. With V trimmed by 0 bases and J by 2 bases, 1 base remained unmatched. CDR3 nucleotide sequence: TGTGCCAGCAGTTTAGCGGGACAGACCTACGAGCAGTACTTC. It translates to CASSLAGQTYEQYF.

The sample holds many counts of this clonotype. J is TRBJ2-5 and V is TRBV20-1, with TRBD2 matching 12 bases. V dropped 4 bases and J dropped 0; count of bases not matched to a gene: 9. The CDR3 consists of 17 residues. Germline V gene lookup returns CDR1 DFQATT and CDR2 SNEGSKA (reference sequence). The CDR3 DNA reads TGCAGTGCTATCCCACTCCGGACTAGCGGGAACCAAGAGACCCAGTACTTC. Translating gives CSAIPLRTSGNQETQYF.

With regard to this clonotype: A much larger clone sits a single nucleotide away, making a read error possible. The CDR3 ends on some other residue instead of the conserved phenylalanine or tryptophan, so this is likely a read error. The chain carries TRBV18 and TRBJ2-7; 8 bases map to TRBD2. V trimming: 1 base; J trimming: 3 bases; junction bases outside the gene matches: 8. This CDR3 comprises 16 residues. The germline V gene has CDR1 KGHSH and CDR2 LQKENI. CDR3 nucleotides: TGTGCCAGCTCACCACGGAGCGGGAGCTTTAGCTACGAGCAGTACCTC. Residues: CASSPRSGSFSYEQYL.